This note documents a single T cell receptor (beta chain) sequence. Data came from immunoSEQ multiplex PCR; TCRdb stores just in-frame clones and leaves some out. The table shows about 83,000 clones, with around 93% occurring only once. These data belong to a study of T cell responses to AZD1222 COVID-19 vaccine. CDR1 is MNHEY and CDR2 is SVGAGI in the germline V gene. The V gene lost 2 bases and the J gene lost 7 bases, with 12 bases spanning the gap. The CDR3 is 15 amino acids. This TCR was recovered from an adult who received the AZD1222 COVID-19 vaccine. The chain carries TRBV6-5 and TRBJ1-6, with D unclear. Sequenced here: peripheral blood, sampled 28 days after the second AZD1222 dose. The CDR3 DNA sequence: TGTGCCAGCAGTTACGCTGGACTGTTAAATTCACCCCTCCACTTT. Protein product: CASSYAGLLNSPLHF.